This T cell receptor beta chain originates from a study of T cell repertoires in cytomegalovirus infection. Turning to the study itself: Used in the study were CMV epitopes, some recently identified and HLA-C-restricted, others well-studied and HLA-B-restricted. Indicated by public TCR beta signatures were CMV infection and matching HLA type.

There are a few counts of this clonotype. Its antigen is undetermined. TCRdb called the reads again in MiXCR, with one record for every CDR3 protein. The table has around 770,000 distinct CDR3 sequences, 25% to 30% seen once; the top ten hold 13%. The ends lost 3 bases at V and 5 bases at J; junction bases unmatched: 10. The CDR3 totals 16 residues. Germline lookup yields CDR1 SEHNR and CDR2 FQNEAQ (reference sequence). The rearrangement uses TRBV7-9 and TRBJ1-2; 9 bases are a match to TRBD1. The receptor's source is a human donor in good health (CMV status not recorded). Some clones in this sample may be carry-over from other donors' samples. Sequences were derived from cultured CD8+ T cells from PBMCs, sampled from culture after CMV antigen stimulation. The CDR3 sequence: CASSFAGTGFFYGYTF. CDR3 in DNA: TGTGCCAGCAGCTTTGCGGGGACAGGGTTTTTTTATGGCTACACCTTC.